Following are 3 T cell receptor beta chains from one sample sequenced in a study of OX40 agonist ivuxolimab in advanced cancers. Profiling relied on immunoSEQ multiplex PCR, and the TCRdb table lists in-frame clones only, not all of them. The table lists more than 65,000 clones, approximately 90% of them singletons. The material sequenced was CD4+ or CD8+ T cells sorted from blood, taken in a trial of the OX40 agonist ivuxolimab. The receptors were sampled from an adult with an advanced solid tumor such as melanoma, head and neck, liver or kidney cancer.

The chain is built from TRBV7-8 and TRBJ1-4; D is undetermined. This CDR3 region has 15 residues. Trimming pared 4 bases from V and 0 bases from J, leaving 9 bases between. CDR1 and CDR2 from the germline V gene are SGHVS and FQNEAQ. CDR3 in DNA: TGTGCCAGCAGCTACGAACAGTCAACTAATGAAAAACTGTTTTTT. It specifies CASSYEQSTNEKLFF.

V gene TRBV27 combines with J gene TRBJ2-7; D is perhaps TRBD2 (6 bases). Germline V CDR1 and CDR2: MNHEY, SMNVEV (reference sequence). The CDR3 is 15 amino acids. V lost 4 bases and J lost 0, with 13 bases in between. The chain's CDR3 is CASSSPGTLSYEQYF. The CDR3 DNA follows: TGTGCCAGCAGTTCCCCCGGGACTCTCTCCTACGAGCAGTACTTC.

The genes are TRBV29-1 and TRBJ2-3; D might be TRBD1 (5 bases). The CDR3 is made up of 12 amino acids. The germline V gene encodes CDR1 SQVTM and CDR2 ANQGSEA. V gave up 2 bases and J gave up 3 bases, with 6 bases separating them. In DNA form, the CDR3 reads TGCAGCGTTGAATACAGGACAGATACGCAGTATTTT. Its translation is CSVEYRTDTQYF.